This TCR beta chain emerged from a study of blood T cell repertoires in COVID-19. For the study at large: Sites in the United States, Italy and Spain provided acute and convalescent COVID-19 samples. PBMCs, B-cell-depleted T cells, or T cells provided the cDNA or gDNA that made up the material.

The CDR3 length is 14 residues. With V trimmed by 5 bases and J by 4 bases, 7 bases remained unmatched. Germline assignment: CDR1 SEHNR and CDR2 FQNEAQ (reference sequence). Per the original methods: Counts of nucleated cells, estimated from reference gene primer amplification, were obtained. Assay: immunoSEQ multiplex PCR; the TCRdb copy retains only in-frame clones and omits some. Clone size and the V and J calls come from that table; the DNA yielded D and trimming. The sample records about 490,000 clones, approximately 83% being singletons. Material: peripheral blood. The source is a human donor in a cohort sampled during active COVID-19. V gene TRBV7-9 combines with J gene TRBJ1-2; TRBD1 matches 7 bases. This CDR3 reads CASSPGGQAYGYTF. The CDR3 bases are TGTGCCAGCAGCCCCGGCGGACAGGCCTATGGCTACACCTTC.